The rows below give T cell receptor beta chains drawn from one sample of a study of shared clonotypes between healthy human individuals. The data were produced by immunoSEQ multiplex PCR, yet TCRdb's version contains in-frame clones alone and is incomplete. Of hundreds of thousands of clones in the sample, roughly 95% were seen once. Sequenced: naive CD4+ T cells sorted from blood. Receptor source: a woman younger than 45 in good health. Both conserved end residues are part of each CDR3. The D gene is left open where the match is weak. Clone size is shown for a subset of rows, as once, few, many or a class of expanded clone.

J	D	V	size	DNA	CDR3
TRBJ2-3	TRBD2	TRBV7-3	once	TGTGCCAGCAGCTCTAGCGGGAGGGCAGATACGCAGTATTTT	CASSSSGRADTQYF
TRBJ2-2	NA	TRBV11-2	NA	TGTGCCAGCAGCTTAGCCGTAGCGAGCGGCACCGGGGAGCTGTTTTTT	CASSLAVASGTGELFF
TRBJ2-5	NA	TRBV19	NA	TGTGCCAGTAGTATTGCGGGAGAGGGGGGAGAGACCCAGTACTTC	CASSIAGEGGETQYF
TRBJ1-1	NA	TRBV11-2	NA	TGTGCCAGCAGCTTAGGGCCGCCTCGGAGCACTGAAGCTTTCTTT	CASSLGPPRSTEAFF
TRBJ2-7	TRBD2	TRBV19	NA	TGTGCCAGTAGTGAAGCGGGAGGACTCTACGAGCAGTACTTC	CASSEAGGLYEQYF
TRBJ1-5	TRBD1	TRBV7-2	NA	TGTGCCAGCAGCCCTCGCGGACAGGCTTTTAATCAGCCCCAGCATTTT	CASSPRGQAFNQPQHF
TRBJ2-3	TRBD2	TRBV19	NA	TGTGCCAGTAGTGCTCGGCCGGTCCTAGCGGGAGGAACAGATACGCAGTATTTT	CASSARPVLAGGTDTQYF
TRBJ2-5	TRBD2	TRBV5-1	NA	TGCGCCAGCAGCTTGGGGGCGGGAGAGGAGACCCAGTACTTC	CASSLGAGEETQYF
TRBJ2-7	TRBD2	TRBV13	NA	TGTGCCAGCAGCTCCACCTGGGGGGGCGAGCAGTACTTC	CASSSTWGGEQYF
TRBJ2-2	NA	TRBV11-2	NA	TGTGCCAGCAGCCCCGGTTCGGTCACCGGGGAGCTGTTTTTT	CASSPGSVTGELFF
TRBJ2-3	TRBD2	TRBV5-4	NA	TGTGCCAGCGGAGGATCTAGCGGGAGTAATGCAGATACGCAGTATTTT	CASGGSSGSNADTQYF
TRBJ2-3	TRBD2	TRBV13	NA	TGTGCCAGCAGGCGCCTGAGCGGGAGTCGGAAAGATACGCAGTATTTT	CASRRLSGSRKDTQYF
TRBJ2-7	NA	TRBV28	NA	TGTGCCAGCAACGGGGATCCAAACTACGAGCAGTACTTC	CASNGDPNYEQYF
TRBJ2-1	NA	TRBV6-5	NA	TGTGCCAGCAGTCGGGACTTAAACATCTACAATGAGCAGTTCTTC	CASSRDLNIYNEQFF
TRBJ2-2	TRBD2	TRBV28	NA	TGTGCCAGCACCGAATTACTAGCGGGAGCTCGGGCCGGGGAGCTGTTTTTT	CASTELLAGARAGELFF
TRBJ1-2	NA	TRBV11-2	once	TGTGCCAGCAGCTTAGCGGGGGAGGTCGGCTACACCTTC	CASSLAGEVGYTF
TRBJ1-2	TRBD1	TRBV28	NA	TGTGCCAGCGGGTCGGGGGACAGATTCTATGGCTACACCTTC	CASGSGDRFYGYTF
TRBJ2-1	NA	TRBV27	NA	TGTGCCAGCAGTTTAAGCCGGGGCACCTACAATGAGCAGTTCTTC	CASSLSRGTYNEQFF